A single sample is the source of the 8 T cell receptor beta chains below, sequenced in a study of shared clonotypes between healthy human individuals. TCRdb keeps only in-frame clones here, not all; method: immunoSEQ multiplex PCR. The repertoire holds roughly 2.2 million clones, with 85% to 95% as singletons. Sequenced sample: naive CD4+ T cells from PBMCs. Subset in this sample: CD45RA+ positively selected. The source of these receptors is a man younger than 30 in good health. Some clones in this sample may be carry-over from other donors' samples.

The gene calls are TRBV27 and TRBJ1-2, with 11 positions matching TRBD1. The V gene's germline CDR1 is MNHEY and CDR2 SMNVEV (reference sequence). V trimming: 3 bases; J trimming: 6 bases; junction bases outside the gene matches: 15. The CDR3 length is 18 residues. CDR3 nucleotides: TGTGCCAGCAGTTTTGGGACCGGACAGGGGGCCTTCGGGAATGGCTACACCTTC. Translated, it gives CASSFGTGQGAFGNGYTF.

CDR3 sequence (DNA): TGTGCCAGCAGTCCACCCGGGACAGGACGCTATGGCTACACCTTC. This codes for CASSPPGTGRYGYTF. This sequence joins TRBV7-9 and TRBJ1-2, with TRBD1 matching over 8 bases. V was clipped by 6 bases and J by 4 bases; unmatched bases: 10. In germline, CDR1 is SEHNR, CDR2 FQNEAQ (reference sequence). There are 15 residues in the CDR3.

In its sample, this clone was seen a few times. The chain employs TRBV20-1 and TRBJ2-1, with no clear D. Germline lookup yields CDR1 DFQATT and CDR2 SNEGSKA (reference sequence). CDR3 length: 11 residues. The V end was cut by 1 base, the J end by 7 bases, with 5 bases between. The DNA for the CDR3 is TGCAGTGCTAGAGCCGTAAATGAGCAGTTCTTC. It yields the protein CSARAVNEQFF.

The chain employs TRBV10-3 and TRBJ1-1; D is perhaps TRBD1 (6 bases). This CDR3 is 14 amino acids long. Germline assignment: CDR1 ENHRY and CDR2 SYGVKD. The V gene lost 1 base and the J gene lost 6 bases, with 12 bases spanning the gap. CDR3 nucleotide sequence: TGTGCCATCAGTGAGTTTAGGGGGATCGCTGAAGCTTTCTTT. This codes for CAISEFRGIAEAFF.

The genes are TRBV27 and TRBJ1-2; a weak D match, TRBD1 (5 bases). V lost 5 bases and J lost 5, with 15 bases in between. The CDR3 covers 14 residues. Germline V gene sequence: CDR1 MNHEY, CDR2 SMNVEV (reference sequence). CDR3 nucleotides: TGTGCCAGCAGTCTTACGGGGGTATGGTATGGCTACACCTTC. This codes for CASSLTGVWYGYTF.

Details on this clone: Additional DNA sequences in this sample encode the identical CDR3. The chain recombines TRBV28 with TRBJ1-5; TRBD1 might be the D (6 bases). The CDR3 runs to 15 residues. Germline assignment: CDR1 MDHEN and CDR2 SYDVKM. Deletions cut 5 bases from V and 0 bases from J, with 11 bases between. The CDR3 spells CASSPGDTSNQPQHF. The CDR3 nucleotides read TGTGCCAGCAGTCCGGGGGACACTAGCAATCAGCCCCAGCATTTT.

The chain links TRBV5-1 to TRBJ2-1, with 10 bases fitting TRBD1. The V and J ends lost 2 bases and 9 bases, in that order; junction bases with no gene match: 5. Germline CDR1 and CDR2: SGHRS and YFSETQ. The CDR3 covers 14 residues. The chain's CDR3 is CASSLGTGATEQFF. DNA of the CDR3: TGCGCCAGCAGCTTAGGGACAGGGGCCACTGAGCAGTTCTTC.

The rearrangement uses TRBV6-6 and TRBJ1-4; D may be TRBD1 (5 bases). Per germline, CDR1 MNHNY and CDR2 SVGAGI (reference sequence). The ends were cut back, 0 bases at V and 8 bases at J, with 10 bases in the middle. The CDR3 has 14 residues. CDR3 DNA sequence: TGTGCCAGCAGTTACTCGCAGGGTTTAGAAAAACTGTTTTTT. The encoded protein is CASSYSQGLEKLFF.